This T cell receptor beta chain is from a study of T cell repertoires in cytomegalovirus infection. As for the study in general: Researchers turned to recently identified HLA-C-restricted CMV epitopes as well as well-studied HLA-B-restricted ones. Public TCR beta signatures were indicative of both CMV infection and a matching HLA type. General study points: HLA-C-restricted TCR beta clonotypes specific for CMV led the ex vivo response.

J was trimmed by 0 bases and V by 5 bases; bases with no gene match: 10. This CDR3 spans 18 amino acids. TCRdb analysed the reads with MiXCR anew, one entry per CDR3 protein. The data contain about 110,000 distinct CDR3 sequences, 30% of them singletons. On this clonotype itself: Its antigen is not identified.

The chain has TRBV12-3 or TRBV12-4 and TRBJ2-6; TRBD2 matches 7 bases. The sequence derives from a human donor in good health (CMV status not recorded). Some clones in this sample may be carry-over from other donors' samples. Sample: CD8+ T cells from cultured PBMCs, taken from culture after CMV antigen stimulation. DNA of the CDR3: TGTGCCAGCAGTATGTCCGGGACGGGGGGCTCTGGGGCCAACGTCCTGACTTTC. Encoded protein: CASSMSGTGGSGANVLTF.